A single sample is the source of the 15 T cell receptor beta chains below, sequenced in a study of response to subunit inactivated influenza vaccine. MiXCR, run by TCRdb on the RT-PCR reads, gives a single entry per CDR3 protein. The sample consists of more than 550,000 distinct CDR3 sequences, 12% of them appearing once. The input for sequencing was PBMCs from blood, taken on the day of vaccination. These receptors were taken from a man between 45 and 60 years old who received an inactivated influenza vaccine.

The rearrangement links TRBV4-1 to TRBJ2-7, with TRBD1 matching over 11 bases. CDR1 and CDR2 from the germline V gene are MGHRA and YSYEKL. After removal of 4 bases from V and 3 bases from J, the junction contained 5 bases not matched to a gene. This CDR3 contains 15 residues. The CDR3 loop is CASSLTGQGVYEQYF. In nucleotides, the CDR3 is TGCGCCAGCAGCCTTACGGGACAGGGGGTCTACGAGCAGTACTTC.

This clonotype showed up just a few times. V usage is TRBV12-3 or TRBV12-4 and J usage is TRBJ2-1, with 10 positions matching TRBD1. J lost 5 bases, V lost 7 bases, and 11 bases had no gene match. The CDR3 is 16 amino acids. The CDR3 DNA reads TGTGCCAGCACCAATAGACAGGGGGCGCGGAACAATGAGCAGTTCTTC. Its translation: CASTNRQGARNNEQFF.

There are a few counts of this clonotype. The rearrangement uses TRBV20-1 and TRBJ2-3; TRBD2 matches at 15 bases. V lost 1 base and J lost 1; bases outside the gene matches: 3. The germline gives CDR1 DFQATT, CDR2 SNEGSKA (reference sequence). This CDR3 contains 17 residues. The CDR3 DNA follows: TGCAGTGCTAGAGGGGGACTAGCGGGGGGCGGCACAGATACGCAGTATTTT. Its protein is CSARGGLAGGGTDTQYF.

This clonotype has a handful of counts. V and J are TRBV28 and TRBJ2-5; D possibly corresponds to TRBD1 (6 bases). Germline assignment: CDR1 MDHEN and CDR2 SYDVKM. V gave up 5 bases and J gave up 1 base, with 20 bases separating them. The CDR3 has 17 amino acids. CDR3 loop: CASSPGTRMVRQETQYF. In nucleotides, the CDR3 is TGTGCCAGCAGTCCCGGGACAAGGATGGTTCGCCAAGAGACCCAGTACTTC.

This clonotype has a handful of counts. The rearrangement uses TRBV18 and TRBJ1-2; 9 positions match TRBD1. The CDR3 covers 14 residues. V dropped 3 bases and J dropped 8; count of bases not matched to a gene: 7. CDR1 and CDR2 from the germline V gene are KGHSH and LQKENI. The CDR3 bases are TGTGCCAGCTCACCGAAACAGGGGGCGCAGGGCTACACCTTC. Its protein product is CASSPKQGAQGYTF.

This clonotype has more than one count but fewer than ten. The chain is built from TRBV27 and TRBJ2-1; 7 nucleotides line up with TRBD2. Trimming cost V 7 bases and J 1 base; bases outside gene matches: 7. There are 15 residues in the CDR3. Germline V gives CDR1 MNHEY, CDR2 SMNVEV (reference sequence). DNA for the CDR3: TGTGCCAGCAAATGGGGGGGGGGATCCTACAATGAGCAGTTCTTC. This codes for CASKWGGGSYNEQFF.

The chain employs TRBV15 and TRBJ2-3; D may be TRBD1 (5 bases). Germline V lookup: CDR1 LNHNV, CDR2 YYDKDF (reference sequence). This CDR3 contains 19 residues. V lost 7 bases and J lost 0, with 26 bases in between. CDR3 in DNA: TGTGCCACCACCTTGTCAGGGCCGCCCTTCATAACTAGCACAGATACGCAGTATTTT. It is translated as CATTLSGPPFITSTDTQYF.

The chain uses TRBV20-1 and TRBJ2-3, with 10 bases lining up with TRBD1. With V trimmed by 2 bases and J by 5 bases, 7 bases remained unmatched. The CDR3 sequence is 15 residues long. The germline CDR1 and CDR2 sequences are DFQATT and SNEGSKA (reference sequence). The CDR3 spells CSARRGTGDLDTQYF. The CDR3 DNA reads as TGCAGTGCTAGACGTGGGACAGGGGACCTAGATACGCAGTATTTT.

The J gene is TRBJ2-1, the V gene TRBV6-5, with D possibly matching TRBD2 (6 bases). The CDR3 sequence is 15 residues long. Germline V gene sequence: CDR1 MNHEY, CDR2 SVGAGI. Trimming shortened V by 5 bases and J by 5 bases, and 16 bases separated the two germline ends. The CDR3 here is CASSNPGGVNNEQFF. CDR3 DNA sequence: TGTGCCAGCAGTAACCCCGGCGGGGTTAACAATGAGCAGTTCTTC.

The V and J genes are TRBV14 and TRBJ2-5; 7 bases align to TRBD2. V dropped 4 bases and J dropped 3; count of bases not matched to a gene: 8. The germline CDR1 and CDR2 sequences are SGHDN and FVKESK. This CDR3 has 15 residues. The CDR3 reads CASSRDYIAKETQYF. The DNA of the CDR3 is TGTGCCAGCAGCCGGGACTATATTGCTAAAGAGACCCAGTACTTC.

This clonotype has at least ten counts. The rearrangement uses TRBV29-1 and TRBJ2-7; 7 bases are shared with TRBD1. The CDR3 spans 14 residues. V trimming: 4 bases; J trimming: 7 bases; junction bases outside the gene matches: 13. CDR1 SQVTM and CDR2 ANQGSEA come from the germline V gene. Here the CDR3 reads CSVALKTGSGEQYF. As DNA, the CDR3 is TGCAGCGTTGCCCTAAAGACAGGGAGTGGTGAGCAGTACTTC.

This clonotype was counted between two and nine times. The chain recombines TRBV5-1 with TRBJ2-1, with 13 nucleotides matching TRBD2. The CDR3 loop spans 12 amino acids. Germline assignment: CDR1 SGHRS and CDR2 YFSETQ. V dropped 4 bases and J dropped 15; count of bases not matched to a gene: 4. The CDR3 DNA sequence: TGCGCCAGCAGCGGGGGACTAGCGGGACCGTTCTTC. Amino acids: CASSGGLAGPFF. Complete variable domain (other parts from reference TRBV5-1 and TRBJ2-1): KAGVTQTPRYLIKTRGQQVTLSCSPISGHRSVSWYQQTPGQGLQFLFEYFSETQRNKGNFPGRFSGRQFSNSRSEMNVSTLELGDSALYLCASSGGLAGPFFGPGTRLTVL.

This clonotype came up many times. The chain combines TRBV9 with TRBJ2-7, with D unresolved. V was clipped by 0 bases and J by 3 bases, with 10 bases between them. CDR3 size: 14 residues. The V gene's germline CDR1 is SGDLS and CDR2 YYNGEE. The CDR3, as DNA: TGTGCCAGCAGCGTAGATCCCGGCTTCTACGAGCAGTACTTC. Protein: CASSVDPGFYEQYF.

This clonotype was detected many times. This chain connects TRBV7-2 to TRBJ2-1, with D maybe TRBD2 (5 bases). V lost 4 bases and J lost 10, with 8 bases in between. The CDR3 runs 11 residues. Germline loops: CDR1 SGHTA, CDR2 FQGNSA. In DNA form, the CDR3 reads TGTGCCAGCAGCTCAGCGGTAGAGCAGTTCTTC. Amino acid sequence: CASSSAVEQFF.

J is TRBJ1-1 and V is TRBV19; 8 nucleotides align to TRBD1. The V and J ends lost 8 bases and 3 bases, in that order; junction bases with no gene match: 5. The CDR3 covers 13 residues. In germline, CDR1 is LNHDA, CDR2 SQIVND (reference sequence). The CDR3 loop is CASSDRAYTEAFF. In DNA form, the CDR3 reads TGTGCCAGTTCGGACAGGGCGTACACTGAAGCTTTCTTT.